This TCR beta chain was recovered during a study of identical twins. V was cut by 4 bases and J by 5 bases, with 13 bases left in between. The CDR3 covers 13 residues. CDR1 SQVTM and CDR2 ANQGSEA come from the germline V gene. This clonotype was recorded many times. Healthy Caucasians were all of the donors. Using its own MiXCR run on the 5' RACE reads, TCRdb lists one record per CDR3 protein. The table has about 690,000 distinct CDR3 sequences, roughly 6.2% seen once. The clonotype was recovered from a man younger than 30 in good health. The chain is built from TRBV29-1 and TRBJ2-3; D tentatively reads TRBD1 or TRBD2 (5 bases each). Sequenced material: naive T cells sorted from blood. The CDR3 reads CSVAVGVGDTQYF. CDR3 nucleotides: TGCAGCGTTGCGGTGGGGGTCGGAGATACGCAGTATTTT.